The 2 T cell receptor beta chains presented below share a single source sample, sequenced in a study of T cell repertoires in cytomegalovirus infection. TCRdb reprocessed the reads with MiXCR, giving one entry per CDR3 protein. The sample records hundreds of thousands of distinct CDR3 sequences, 9.6% being singletons. Material: PBMCs. Source of these receptors: a human donor in good health (CMV status not recorded). Some clones in this sample may be carry-over from other donors' samples.

There are a few counts of this clonotype. In DNA, the CDR3 is TGCAGCGTTGAAGGCAGGGGGGCCAATCAGCCCCAGCATTTT. It codes for CSVEGRGANQPQHF. The V call is TRBV29-1, the J call TRBJ1-5; 7 bases match TRBD1. V was pared by 1 base and J by 3 bases, with 3 bases of the junction left unmatched. CDR3 length: 14 amino acids. Looked up from germline, CDR1 is SQVTM and CDR2 is ANQGSEA.

This clonotype was seen at least ten times. The V call is TRBV7-2, the J call TRBJ2-5, with a tentative D call TRBD2 (7 bases). V lost 5 bases to trimming and J lost 5 bases, with 15 bases between them. CDR3 length: 14 amino acids. Germline loops: CDR1 SGHTA, CDR2 FQGNSA. DNA for the CDR3: TGTGCCAGCAGCCCTTTGAGGGGGGGGGAGACCCAGTACTTC. Its protein product is CASSPLRGGETQYF.